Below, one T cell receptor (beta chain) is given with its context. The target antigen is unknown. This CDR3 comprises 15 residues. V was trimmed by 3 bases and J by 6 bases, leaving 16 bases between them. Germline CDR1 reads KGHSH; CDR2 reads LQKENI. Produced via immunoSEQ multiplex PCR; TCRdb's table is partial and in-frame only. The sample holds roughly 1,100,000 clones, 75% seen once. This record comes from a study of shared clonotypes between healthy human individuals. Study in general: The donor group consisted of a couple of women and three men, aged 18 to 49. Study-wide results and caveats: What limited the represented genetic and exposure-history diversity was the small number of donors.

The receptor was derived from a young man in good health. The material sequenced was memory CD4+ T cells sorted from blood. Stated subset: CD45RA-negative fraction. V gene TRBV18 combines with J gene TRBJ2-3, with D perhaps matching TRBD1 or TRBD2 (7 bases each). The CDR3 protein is CASSPYQGGQDTQYF. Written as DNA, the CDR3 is TGTGCCAGCTCACCCTACCAGGGGGGGCAGGATACGCAGTATTTT.